The rows below give T cell receptor beta chains drawn from one sample of a study of Ad26.COV2.S vaccination and SARS-CoV-2 variants. Using immunoSEQ multiplex PCR, the repertoire was profiled, and TCRdb retains in-frame clones only, with some absent. The repertoire holds around 340,000 clones, with about 88% as singletons. The specimen comprised peripheral blood, sampled in a trial of Ad26.COV2.S vaccine versus placebo. All receptors derive from a person between 18 and 65 years old who received the Ad26.COV2.S COVID-19 vaccine or a placebo. The CDR3 runs from the conserved cysteine through the conserved F or W. A D gene is named only where the DNA matches it firmly. Only some rows state a clone size, as once, few, many or a class for expanded clones.

v_call	j_call	d_call	clone_size	cdr3_aa	cdr3_nt
TRBV2	TRBJ1-1	TRBD1	NA	CASSETGVEGTEAFF	TGTGCCAGCAGTGAAACAGGGGTAGAAGGCACTGAAGCTTTCTTT
TRBV7-2	TRBJ2-7	TRBD2	NA	CASSLKGRGTSGSYEQYF	TGTGCCAGCAGCTTAAAGGGTAGGGGGACTAGCGGGAGTTACGAGCAGTACTTC
TRBV28	TRBJ2-7	NA	NA	CASSFASYEQYF	TGTGCCAGCAGTTTTGCCAGCTACGAGCAGTACTTC
TRBV2	TRBJ1-1	NA	NA	CASSLGRGVEAFF	TGTGCCAGCAGCTTAGGGCGGGGGGTTGAAGCTTTCTTT
TRBV6-2/TRBV6-3	TRBJ2-4	NA	NA	CASSFQRSVATIQYF	TGTGCCAGCAGTTTCCAGCGGAGCGTAGCAACAATCCAGTACTTC
TRBV13	TRBJ2-7	TRBD1	NA	CASSLPGQGTYEQYF	TGTGCCAGCAGCTTGCCGGGACAGGGGACCTACGAGCAGTACTTC
TRBV12-3/TRBV12-4	TRBJ1-1	NA	NA	CASSEQGRKAFF	TGTGCCAGCAGCGAACAGGGTCGGAAAGCTTTCTTT
TRBV6-6	TRBJ2-5	NA	NA	CATLTGLETQYF	TGTGCCACCCTGACGGGGCTGGAGACCCAGTACTTC
TRBV14	TRBJ1-2	TRBD1	NA	CASRSTGVGYGYTF	TGTGCCAGCAGGTCCACAGGGGTCGGTTATGGCTACACCTTC
TRBV5-8	TRBJ1-1	TRBD1	NA	CASSLARRGLTEAFF	TGTGCCAGCAGCTTGGCCCGGAGGGGGCTGACTGAAGCTTTCTTT
TRBV11-2	TRBJ1-3	TRBD1	NA	CASSLDLGTVGNTIYF	TGTGCCAGCAGCTTAGATTTGGGGACAGTTGGAAACACCATATATTTT
TRBV4-1	TRBJ1-2	NA	NA	CASSLNIDINYGYTF	TGCGCCAGCAGCCTCAATATTGATATTAACTATGGCTACACCTTC
TRBV6-5	TRBJ1-2	NA	NA	CASRFSGDDGYTF	TGTGCCAGCCGTTTCTCCGGGGATGATGGCTACACCTTC
TRBV7-2	TRBJ1-6	TRBD1	NA	CASSLETGQGYNSPLHF	TGTGCCAGCAGCTTAGAAACGGGACAGGGTTATAATTCACCCCTCCACTTT
TRBV10-3	TRBJ1-2	TRBD1	NA	CAISETVGGGTGYYGYTF	TGTGCCATCAGTGAGACAGTAGGGGGAGGGACAGGATACTATGGCTACACCTTC
TRBV9	TRBJ2-7	TRBD1	NA	CASSVGTATYEQYF	TGTGCCAGCAGCGTCGGGACAGCTACCTACGAGCAGTACTTC
TRBV10-3	TRBJ2-1	TRBD2	NA	CAISEEQIASGRLFF	TGTGCCATCAGTGAAGAGCAGATAGCTAGCGGGCGCCTTTTCTTC
TRBV6-2/TRBV6-3	TRBJ1-2	NA	NA	CASSYSGSRYGYTF	TGTGCCAGCAGTTACTCGGGCAGCCGATATGGCTACACCTTC
TRBV10-3	TRBJ1-5	TRBD1	NA	CAISTTGNNQPQHF	TGTGCCATCAGTACGACAGGGAATAATCAGCCCCAGCATTTT
TRBV4-2	TRBJ1-1	TRBD1	once	CASSHAFSDRGSTEAFF	TGTGCCAGCAGCCACGCTTTTTCGGACAGGGGAAGCACTGAAGCTTTCTTT
TRBV5-1	TRBJ1-2	TRBD1	NA	CASSLGQGAFGYTF	TGCGCCAGCAGCTTAGGACAGGGGGCTTTTGGCTACACCTTC
TRBV10-1	TRBJ2-7	NA	NA	CASSERVYEQYF	TGCGCCAGCAGTGAGAGGGTGTACGAGCAGTACTTC
TRBV28	TRBJ1-5	TRBD1	once	CASRSSLGTGVLRNQPQHF	TGTGCCAGCAGGTCTTCCCTCGGGACAGGGGTTTTGCGCAATCAGCCCCAGCATTTT
TRBV5-4	TRBJ2-3	TRBD1	NA	CASSWDRKVSTDTQYF	TGTGCCAGCAGCTGGGACAGGAAAGTTAGCACAGATACGCAGTATTTT
TRBV5-6	TRBJ2-1	TRBD2	NA	CASSYRLAGYNEQFF	TGTGCCAGCAGCTATAGACTAGCGGGCTACAATGAGCAGTTCTTC
TRBV12-3/TRBV12-4	TRBJ2-1	NA	NA	CASSLLGNEQFF	TGTGCCAGCAGTTTATTAGGGAATGAGCAGTTCTTC
TRBV6-5	TRBJ1-1	NA	NA	CASGGTTEAFF	TGTGCCTCGGGAGGGACCACTGAAGCTTTCTTT
TRBV6-5	TRBJ2-1	NA	NA	CASWQGPYNEQFF	TGTGCCAGCTGGCAGGGCCCCTACAATGAGCAGTTCTTC
TRBV16	TRBJ1-2	NA	NA	CASSQSYGYTF	TGTGCCAGCAGCCAGAGCTATGGCTACACCTTC
TRBV6-5	TRBJ2-2	TRBD2	NA	CGSRTSGAGELFF	TGTGGATCGCGGACTAGCGGGGCCGGGGAGCTGTTTTTT
TRBV7-2	TRBJ2-5	NA	once	CASSLASSRAGETQYF	TGTGCCAGCAGCTTAGCGTCATCACGGGCGGGAGAGACCCAGTACTTC
TRBV25-1	TRBJ2-5	NA	NA	CASSPLGGETQYF	TGTGCCAGCAGCCCGCTGGGGGGAGAGACCCAGTACTTC
TRBV5-1	TRBJ2-2	TRBD2	NA	CATSVSGGAGELFF	TGCGCCACCTCTGTCAGCGGGGGGGCCGGGGAGCTGTTTTTT
TRBV10-3	TRBJ1-1	NA	NA	CATGQNTEAFF	TGTGCCACGGGACAGAACACTGAAGCTTTCTTT
TRBV4-3	TRBJ1-2	TRBD1	NA	CASSLGTGNNPLF	TGCGCCAGCAGCCTGGGGACAGGGAATAACCCCCTCTTC
TRBV7-2	TRBJ1-1	NA	NA	CASSSSRRTEAFF	TGTGCCAGCAGCTCCTCCCGACGGACGGAAGCTTTCTTT
TRBV7-9	TRBJ2-4	NA	NA	CASSLITELAKNIQYF	TGTGCCAGCAGCTTAATAACCGAGCTAGCCAAAAACATTCAGTACTTC
TRBV7-6	TRBJ2-1	NA	NA	CASSLGLGPILANEQFF	TGTGCCAGCAGCCTTGGCTTGGGCCCTATTTTGGCCAATGAGCAGTTCTTC
TRBV12-3/TRBV12-4	TRBJ1-1	NA	large	CASSPGNTEAFF	TGTGCCAGCAGCCCCGGGAACACTGAAGCTTTCTTT
TRBV29-1	TRBJ2-1	NA	NA	CSVEVINEQFF	TGCAGCGTTGAAGTCATCAATGAGCAGTTCTTC
TRBV5-1	TRBJ1-2	NA	NA	CASSLAGRESYGYTF	TGCGCCAGCAGCTTGGCCGGGAGGGAGTCCTATGGCTACACCTTC
TRBV7-3	TRBJ1-3	NA	NA	CASSSDCKRGNTIYF	TGTGCCAGCAGCTCAGACTGTAAGCGGGGAAACACCATATATTTT
TRBV5-4	TRBJ2-1	TRBD2	once	CASSSPIGAGGPDEQFF	TGTGCCAGCAGCTCCCCGATTGGAGCGGGAGGGCCAGATGAGCAGTTCTTC
TRBV7-2	TRBJ1-1	NA	NA	CASSSTAFEAFF	TGTGCCAGCAGCTCGACAGCCTTTGAAGCTTTCTTT
TRBV19	TRBJ2-3	TRBD2	NA	CASSIKLAGVGKYTDTQYF	TGTGCCAGTAGTATTAAGCTAGCGGGAGTCGGCAAATACACAGATACGCAGTATTTT
TRBV2	TRBJ2-7	NA	NA	CASQFGLSSYEQYF	TGTGCCAGCCAGTTTGGGCTTAGCTCCTACGAGCAGTACTTC
TRBV11-3	TRBJ2-1	NA	once	CASSLGGQPEQFF	TGTGCCAGCAGCTTAGGGGGGCAGCCCGAGCAGTTCTTC
TRBV30	TRBJ1-1	NA	NA	CAWSPGQWDTEAFF	TGTGCCTGGAGTCCGGGCCAATGGGACACTGAAGCTTTCTTT
TRBV5-6	TRBJ1-4	TRBD1	NA	CASSWDSRGVKKLFF	TGTGCCAGCAGCTGGGACAGTCGGGGGGTTAAAAAACTGTTTTTT
TRBV6-2/TRBV6-3	TRBJ2-5	TRBD1	NA	CASSYGTGLETQYF	TGTGCCAGCAGTTACGGGACAGGGTTAGAGACCCAGTACTTC
TRBV19	TRBJ2-1	NA	NA	CASSIILADEQFF	TGTGCCAGTAGTATTATTCTCGCCGATGAGCAGTTCTTC
TRBV28	TRBJ2-7	NA	NA	CGSTRPPYEQYF	TGTGGCTCGACCCGTCCACCCTACGAGCAGTACTTC
TRBV9	TRBJ2-7	NA	NA	CASSVEGSYEQYF	TGTGCCAGCAGCGTTGAGGGCTCCTACGAGCAGTACTTC
TRBV6-1	TRBJ2-4	NA	NA	CASSDPARLSLAKNIQYF	TGTGCCAGCAGTGACCCGGCCCGTCTCAGCCTAGCCAAAAACATTCAGTACTTC
TRBV2	TRBJ1-1	NA	NA	CASSKNMNTEAFF	TGTGCCAGCAGTAAAAACATGAACACTGAAGCTTTCTTT
TRBV2	TRBJ2-2	NA	NA	CASSGLQNTGELFF	TGTGCCAGCAGTGGGCTCCAAAACACCGGGGAGCTGTTTTTT
TRBV9	TRBJ1-6	NA	NA	CASSGTRTYNSPLHF	TGTGCCAGCAGCGGAACGAGGACCTATAATTCACCCCTCCACTTT
TRBV7-9	TRBJ1-6	TRBD1	NA	CASSLTGGLENSPLHF	TGTGCCAGCAGCTTGACAGGGGGCTTGGAGAATTCACCCCTCCACTTT